The 15 T cell receptor beta chains listed next were all sequenced from one sample in a study of T-cell reconstitution after alpha-beta-depleted transplantation in children. Unique molecular identifiers were used in preparing the TCRbeta library. TCRdb re-analysed the PCR reads in MiXCR, keeping a single row per CDR3 protein. The table shows approximately 300,000 distinct CDR3 sequences, with about 9.4% occurring only once. The sequencing here drew on PBMCs, taken before TCRalphabeta/CD19-depleted stem cell transplant. The receptors here all came from a boy under three years old with acute myeloid leukemia, due to receive a stem cell transplant.

Ten or more counts support this clonotype. The genes are TRBV5-1 and TRBJ1-2; D unresolved. Trimming removed 6 bases at V and 1 base at J, with 10 bases between. The CDR3 has 13 amino acids. The germline V gene encodes CDR1 SGHRS and CDR2 YFSETQ. The CDR3 bases are TGCGCCAGCACCCCCGACGATAACTATGGCTACACCTTC. Protein product: CASTPDDNYGYTF.

This clonotype was counted between two and nine times. V usage is TRBV3-1 and J usage is TRBJ2-3, with 8 bases that match TRBD2. This CDR3 region has 17 residues. Germline V CDR1 and CDR2: LGHDT, YNNKEL (reference sequence). With V trimmed by 4 bases and J by 0 bases, 9 bases remained unmatched. The CDR3 region is CASSPPGLAASTDTQYF. CDR3 DNA sequence: TGTGCCAGCAGCCCCCCAGGACTAGCAGCTAGCACAGATACGCAGTATTTT.

This clonotype has a count of ten or more. The chain carries TRBV7-6 and TRBJ1-5; D unresolved. With 5 bases removed from V and 0 bases from J, the gap between germline ends came to 11 bases. Germline assignment: CDR1 SGHVS and CDR2 FNYEAQ. The CDR3 sequence is 15 residues long. The CDR3 nucleotides read TGTGCCAGCAGCCTTCAGGAGGGTAGCAATCAGCCCCAGCATTTT. Translated, it gives CASSLQEGSNQPQHF.

The sample holds many counts of this clonotype. This rearrangement joins TRBV7-2 to TRBJ2-3, with D unresolved. The CDR3 loop spans 9 amino acids. Germline V CDR1 and CDR2: SGHTA, FQGNSA. CDR3 sequence reads: CPFWGTQYF. DNA for the CDR3: TGTCCCTTTTGGGGTACGCAGTATTTT.

This clonotype was recorded many times. V and J are TRBV12-3 or TRBV12-4 and TRBJ1-5; D possibly corresponds to TRBD1 (6 bases). Trimming shortened V by 6 bases and J by 7 bases, and 13 bases separated the two germline ends. This CDR3 is built from 13 residues. DNA of the CDR3: TGTGCCAGCAGGCTCAGGGGAGGACAGCCCCAGCATTTT. It yields the protein CASRLRGGQPQHF.

In this sample, this clonotype turned up many times. The chain is built from TRBV6-1 and TRBJ1-1; no clear D. The CDR3 totals 11 residues. The V end was cut by 2 bases, the J end by 7 bases, with 5 bases between. CDR1 MNHNS and CDR2 SASEGT come from the germline V gene. CDR3 region: CASSELSEAFF. The CDR3 DNA reads TGTGCCAGCAGTGAATTAAGTGAAGCTTTCTTT.

In this sample, this clonotype turned up many times. V and J are TRBV24-1 and TRBJ2-7; D perhaps matches TRBD2 (6 bases). Per the germline V gene, CDR1 is KGHDR and CDR2 is SFDVKD. This CDR3 is built from 15 residues. The V end lost 4 bases, the J end lost 5 bases, and 17 bases lay between the germline ends. In DNA, the CDR3 is TGTGCCACCAGTGAACCCGGGACTGGGCGCAACGAGCAGTACTTC. This codes for CATSEPGTGRNEQYF.

Regarding this clonotype: A read error is possible here, since a much larger clone lies one base away. The rearrangement links TRBV5-1 to TRBJ2-7; TRBD2 matches 9 bases. The CDR3 loop spans 15 amino acids. V was clipped by 4 bases and J by 4 bases; unmatched bases: 9. CDR1 is SGHRS, CDR2 YFSETQ, per germline. The CDR3 reads CASSRSSGKRYEQYF. CDR3 bases: TGCGCCAGCAGCCGGTCTAGCGGGAAAAGGTACGAGCAGTACTTC.

This clonotype was detected many times. The chain employs TRBV24-1 and TRBJ2-3; D is unresolved. Between the trimmed V and J ends, which lost 1 base and 3 bases, there was a span of 4 bases. The CDR3 is made up of 13 amino acids. CDR1 and CDR2 (germline): KGHDR, SFDVKD. CDR3 protein: CATSDFPTDTQYF. The DNA for the CDR3 is TGTGCCACCAGTGATTTTCCTACAGATACGCAGTATTTT.

This clonotype was picked up many times. J is TRBJ2-3 and V is TRBV9; 7 bases map to TRBD2. Germline-derived CDR1 and CDR2 are SGDLS and YYNGEE. The V and J ends lost 5 bases and 6 bases, in that order; junction bases with no gene match: 3. The CDR3 loop spans 12 amino acids. The CDR3 loop reads CASSAGGDTQYF. The CDR3 bases are TGTGCCAGCAGTGCCGGGGGGGATACGCAGTATTTT. The full variable domain, rest sourced from reference TRBV9 and TRBJ2-3, is DSGVTQTPKHLITATGQRVTLRCSPRSGDLSVYWYQQSLDQGLQFLIQYYNGEERAKGNILERFSAQQFPDLHSELNLSSLELGDSALYFCASSAGGDTQYFGPGTRLTVL.

This clonotype showed up many times. The chain links TRBV10-3 to TRBJ2-3, with D possibly being TRBD1 (5 bases). V lost 3 bases and J 2 bases, leaving 9 bases between the germline ends. Germline V gene sequence: CDR1 ENHRY, CDR2 SYGVKD. CDR3 length equals 14 residues. CDR3 in DNA: TGTGCCATCAGTGATGGGGCCGCCACAGATACGCAGTATTTT. It translates to CAISDGAATDTQYF.

This clonotype was counted many times. This chain joins TRBV6-4 and TRBJ2-1; 9 bases are a match to TRBD1. The germline CDR1 and CDR2 sequences are MRHNA and SNTAGT. The CDR3 is made up of 15 amino acids. Trimming at V came to 5 bases and at J to 2 bases, leaving 4 bases not matched to a gene. The CDR3 region has the DNA TGTGCCAGCAGTTCCGGGACAGGGACCTACAATGAGCAGTTCTTC. It encodes CASSSGTGTYNEQFF.

There are many counts of this clonotype. This sequence joins TRBV28 and TRBJ2-7; perhaps TRBD2 as D (5 bases). The CDR3 spans 16 residues. V shed 5 bases and J shed 0 bases, with 17 bases lying between them. From germline, CDR1 is MDHEN and CDR2 SYDVKM. CDR3 residues: CASSPLGGQSSYEQYF. Written as DNA, the CDR3 is TGTGCCAGCAGTCCCCTGGGCGGGCAGAGCTCCTACGAGCAGTACTTC.

This clonotype has ten or more counts. The gene calls are TRBV20-1 and TRBJ2-7, with TRBD2 as a possible D gene (5 bases). The germline CDR1 and CDR2 sequences are DFQATT and SNEGSKA (reference sequence). The CDR3 has 12 amino acids. The CDR3 sequence is CTSGLVSYEQYF. CDR3 DNA sequence: TGCACCTCAGGACTGGTCTCCTACGAGCAGTACTTC.

This clonotype has ten or more counts. This chain joins TRBV12-3 or TRBV12-4 and TRBJ1-5; possibly TRBD1 for D (5 bases). The CDR3 is 13 amino acids. V lost 7 bases, J lost 6 bases, and 13 bases lay in between. CDR3: CASTEGGTQPQHF. The DNA of the CDR3 is TGTGCCAGCACCGAGGGAGGGACTCAGCCCCAGCATTTT.